These T cell receptor beta chains were read from a single sample in a study of T cells in Graves' hyperthyroidism and ophthalmopathy. From the multiplex PCR reads, TCRdb called clonotypes with MiXCR, one entry per CDR3 protein. Among hundreds of thousands of distinct CDR3 sequences listed, about 14% were seen once. Input material: blood. These receptors were taken from a woman aged 25-40 years with Graves' hyperthyroidism that later progressed to Graves' ophthalmopathy. Each CDR3 is given with its conserved first and last residue. Each record gives: D gene, clone size, V gene, J gene, CDR3 DNA, CDR3 protein. A D gene is named only where the DNA matches it firmly. Expanded clones are given a class, and other clones once, few, many or no size at all.

TRBD2	few	TRBV20-1	TRBJ2-1	TGCAGTCCCCTATCGACTAGCGGGGGCGTAAAAGTGTTCTTC	CSPLSTSGGVKVFF
NA	NA	TRBV29-1	TRBJ2-7	TGCAGCGTTGAGTGGGGACATACAAGCTCCTACGAGCAGTACTTC	CSVEWGHTSSYEQYF
TRBD2	many	TRBV28	TRBJ2-3	TGTGCCAGCAGTACGGGGACTAGCGGGGGCGGCACAGATACGCAGTATTTT	CASSTGTSGGGTDTQYF
TRBD2	NA	TRBV20-1	TRBJ2-2	TGCAGTGCTAGGCCGGAAATGGGACTAGCGGGAGGTGGCGGGGAGCTGTTTTTT	CSARPEMGLAGGGGELFF
NA	NA	TRBV12-3/TRBV12-4	TRBJ2-3	TGTGCCAGCAGTTTTGGTGCTACAGATACGCAGTATTTT	CASSFGATDTQYF
NA	many	TRBV12-3/TRBV12-4	TRBJ2-1	TGTGCCAGCAGTTTTCCACCGGGGGCACTTTTAATTGGCAATGAGCAGTTCTTC	CASSFPPGALLIGNEQFF
NA	many	TRBV19	TRBJ2-3	TGTGCCAGTAGTATGTGGGGAGGCACAGATACGCAGTATTTT	CASSMWGGTDTQYF
TRBD1	NA	TRBV5-1	TRBJ2-1	TGCGCCAGCAGCACCGGACAGGGTACCTACGATGAGCAGTTCTTC	CASSTGQGTYDEQFF
TRBD2	many	TRBV7-3	TRBJ2-2	TGTGCCAGCAGAGCGGGAGGGGACACCGGGGAGCTGTTTTTT	CASRAGGDTGELFF
NA	many	TRBV19	TRBJ2-6	TGTGCCAGTAGTGTCGGGCAGGGGACTGGGGCCAACGTCCTGACTTTC	CASSVGQGTGANVLTF
NA	many	TRBV7-3	TRBJ2-2	TGTGCCAGCAGCGCGACAAGGGGCAAGGCGAACACCGGGGAGCTGTTTTTT	CASSATRGKANTGELFF
TRBD1	NA	TRBV2	TRBJ2-1	TGTGCCAGCAGCGAGGACAGGGGGGCCTACAATGAGCAGTTCTTC	CASSEDRGAYNEQFF
NA	few	TRBV27	TRBJ1-5	TGTGCCAGCAGTTTAACGGGTTTTCGGCCCCAGCATTTT	CASSLTGFRPQHF
NA	many	TRBV11-2	TRBJ2-5	TGTGCCAGCATTACGTCCAGGGGCTACCAAGAGACCCAGTACTTC	CASITSRGYQETQYF
TRBD1	many	TRBV27	TRBJ2-4	TGTGCCAGCAGTTTATCTGGGGACAGGGGTAAAAACATTCAGTACTTC	CASSLSGDRGKNIQYF
NA	few	TRBV20-1	TRBJ1-1	TGCAGTGCTAGAGCCTGGGGGGACACTGAAGCTTTCTTT	CSARAWGDTEAFF
NA	many	TRBV29-1	TRBJ1-2	TGCAGCGTTGACGTTAATAGGGGGGATGGCTACACCTTC	CSVDVNRGDGYTF
NA	many	TRBV29-1	TRBJ1-1	TGCAGCGTTTACAGGCCCATGAACACTGAAGCTTTCTTT	CSVYRPMNTEAFF
NA	many	TRBV20-1	TRBJ1-2	TGCAGTGCTAGAGATACAGGAGGAGGCTACACCTTC	CSARDTGGGYTF
NA	few	TRBV27	TRBJ2-7	TGTGCCAGCAGTTTAGTGGGGGGACCCGAGCAGTACTTC	CASSLVGGPEQYF
NA	NA	TRBV20-1	TRBJ2-3	TGCAGTGCTATCAGCCTAGTCCCAGATACGCAGTATTTT	CSAISLVPDTQYF
TRBD2	many	TRBV6-1	TRBJ2-3	TGTGCCAGCAGTGAAAAATTGGCAGGACTAGCGGGAGGGCGCGATACGCAGTATTTT	CASSEKLAGLAGGRDTQYF
TRBD2	many	TRBV6-1	TRBJ2-3	TGTGCCAGCAGTGATTGGGTTAGCGGGAGGCTAAGCACAGATACGCAGTATTTT	CASSDWVSGRLSTDTQYF
TRBD2	many	TRBV7-2	TRBJ2-5	TGTGCCAGCAGCCGTAGCGGGGGCCGAGGGGAGACCCAGTACTTC	CASSRSGGRGETQYF
NA	many	TRBV7-2	TRBJ1-2	TGTGCCAGCACCTATGGGGGGGAAGGCTACACCTTC	CASTYGGEGYTF
NA	NA	TRBV5-1	TRBJ2-6	TGCGCCAGCAGCTTGGCCACTGGGGCCAACGTCCTGACTTTC	CASSLATGANVLTF
NA	few	TRBV18	TRBJ2-3	TGTGCCAGCTCACCGCTACAGGATAGCACAGATACGCAGTATTTT	CASSPLQDSTDTQYF
NA	many	TRBV20-1	TRBJ1-2	TGCAGTGCTAGAGGAAGTGGCTATGGCTACACCTTC	CSARGSGYGYTF
NA	many	TRBV27	TRBJ2-1	TGTGCCAGCAGGGGCCCTTCCTCCTACAATGAGCAGTTCTTC	CASRGPSSYNEQFF
TRBD1	few	TRBV4-3	TRBJ2-5	TGCGCCAGCAGCAGGGGGACAGCGGCCCAAGAGACCCAGTACTTC	CASSRGTAAQETQYF
TRBD2	NA	TRBV4-1	TRBJ2-1	TGCGCCAGCAGCCCTGGACTAGCGATAAACAATGAGCAGTTCTTC	CASSPGLAINNEQFF
NA	few	TRBV7-9	TRBJ1-3	TGTGCCAGCAGCTCACAGGGCCTTATTTCTGGAAACACCATATATTTT	CASSSQGLISGNTIYF
NA	few	TRBV29-1	TRBJ2-7	TGCAGCGTTGGGCTGAGCTCCTACGAGCAGTACTTC	CSVGLSSYEQYF
NA	NA	TRBV6-1	TRBJ1-1	TGTGCCAGCATTCGAACGGATCATTTGGTTACTGAAGCTTTCTTT	CASIRTDHLVTEAFF
NA	NA	TRBV4-3	TRBJ1-5	TGCGCCAGCAGCCCGAACAGGGATCAGCCCCAGCATTTT	CASSPNRDQPQHF
NA	NA	TRBV20-1	TRBJ1-1	TGCAGTGCGCCCAGGACAGCGATGAACACTGAAGCTTTCTTT	CSAPRTAMNTEAFF
NA	few	TRBV3-1	TRBJ2-7	TGTGCCAGCAGCCAAGGAGGTGGGGGCCCCTACGAGCAGTACTTC	CASSQGGGGPYEQYF
TRBD2	many	TRBV11-2	TRBJ2-2	TGTGCCAGCAGCTTAACTAGCGGGAGACGTACCGGGGAGCTGTTTTTT	CASSLTSGRRTGELFF
TRBD2	many	TRBV11-2	TRBJ2-1	TGTGCCAGCAGCTTATGGCTAGCGGGAAACGGTAATGAGCAGTTCTTC	CASSLWLAGNGNEQFF
NA	once	TRBV29-1	TRBJ2-3	TGCAGCGCCTGTGGTGGGGGGGGCAGCACAGATACGCAGTATTTT	CSACGGGGSTDTQYF
TRBD2	NA	TRBV20-1	TRBJ2-4	TGCAGTGCTAGAGATAGCGGGAGTCCCCAAAACATTCAGTACTTC	CSARDSGSPQNIQYF
TRBD2	many	TRBV11-3	TRBJ2-5	TGTGCCAGCAGCCGCCCTTTGGGAGGGCAAGAGACCCAGTACTTC	CASSRPLGGQETQYF
NA	many	TRBV28	TRBJ2-1	TGTGCCAGCAGTGCATCCGCTCGCGAGCAGTTCTTC	CASSASAREQFF
TRBD1	many	TRBV27	TRBJ2-2	TGTGCCAGCACCCACCAGGGACAGGGTTTCACCGGGGAGCTGTTTTTT	CASTHQGQGFTGELFF
NA	NA	TRBV6-2/TRBV6-3	TRBJ1-2	TGTGCCAGCAGACCGGAGAATAACTATGGCTACACCTTC	CASRPENNYGYTF
NA	many	TRBV12-3/TRBV12-4	TRBJ2-7	TGTGCCAGCAGTTTCCTAGGGGGCGAGCAGTACTTC	CASSFLGGEQYF
NA	NA	TRBV30	TRBJ1-1	TGTGCCTGGAGTGTAACCTATGAAGCTTTCTTT	CAWSVTYEAFF
TRBD2	few	TRBV12-5	TRBJ2-3	TGTGCTAGTGGTCTGGGACTAGCGGACCGCACAGATACGCAGTATTTT	CASGLGLADRTDTQYF
TRBD2	few	TRBV30	TRBJ2-1	TGTGCCTGGGGACTAGCGGGAGGGGATGAGCAGTTCTTC	CAWGLAGGDEQFF
NA	few	TRBV6-1	TRBJ1-1	TGTGCCAGCAGCCCTGGCGAGGCTGGTGAAGCTTTCTTT	CASSPGEAGEAFF
NA	many	TRBV12-3/TRBV12-4	TRBJ2-1	TGTGCCAGCAGTTTAGTACGGCGAGCAACCAATGAGCAGTTCTTC	CASSLVRRATNEQFF
NA	few	TRBV9	TRBJ2-1	TGTGCCAGCAGCGTTCGGGACTACAATGAGCAGTTCTTC	CASSVRDYNEQFF
TRBD1	many	TRBV2	TRBJ1-5	TGTGCCAGCACGCTAGAACAGGGGAATCAGCCCCAGCATTTT	CASTLEQGNQPQHF
NA	many	TRBV3-1	TRBJ1-2	TGTGCCAGCAGCCAATCCCGAGGATACACCCCCGACACCTTC	CASSQSRGYTPDTF
NA	few	TRBV4-3	TRBJ1-5	TGCGCCAGCAGCCAAGATCGGACGACCCATCAGCCCCAGCATTTT	CASSQDRTTHQPQHF